This T cell receptor (beta chain) was sequenced for a study of immune evolution from preneoplasia to lung adenocarcinoma. A note on this clone: Antigen unknown.

The table came from immunoSEQ multiplex PCR; TCRdb's copy has only in-frame clones and leaves some out. The data contain 35,000 to 40,000 clones, roughly 74% of them singletons. Study-level findings and limits: Top clone share appeared to fall from AAH through AIS, MIA, adenocarcinoma. Later-stage lesions seemingly showed higher T cell density and diversity than normal lung.

J was trimmed by 6 bases and V by 6 bases; bases with no gene match: 5. CDR1 and CDR2 from the germline V gene are MDHEN and SYDVKM. The CDR3 is 13 amino acids. This clonotype was sampled from a person aged 60 to 70 with lung adenocarcinoma. Sequencing was done on a sample of FFPE invasive lung adenocarcinoma tissue. The chain joins TRBV28 to TRBJ2-3; 8 bases align to TRBD1. CDR3 protein: CASSRTGSDTQYF. CDR3 bases: TGTGCCAGCAGCCGGACAGGGTCCGATACGCAGTATTTT. Full variable domain (missing parts from reference TRBV28 and TRBJ2-3): DVKVTQSSRYLVKRTGEKVFLECVQDMDHENMFWYRQDPGLGLRLIYFSYDVKMKEKGDIPEGYSVSREKKERFSLILESASTNQTSMYLCASSRTGSDTQYFGPGTRLTVL.